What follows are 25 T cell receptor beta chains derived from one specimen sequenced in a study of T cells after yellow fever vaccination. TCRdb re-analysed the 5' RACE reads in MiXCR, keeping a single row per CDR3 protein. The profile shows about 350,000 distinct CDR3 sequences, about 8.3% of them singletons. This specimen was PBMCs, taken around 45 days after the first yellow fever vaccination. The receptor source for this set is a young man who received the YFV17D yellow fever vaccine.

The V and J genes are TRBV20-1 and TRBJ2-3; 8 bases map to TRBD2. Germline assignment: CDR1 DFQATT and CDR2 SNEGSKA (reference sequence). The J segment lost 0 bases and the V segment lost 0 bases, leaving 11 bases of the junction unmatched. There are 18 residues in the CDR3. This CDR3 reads CSARDLIGAGASTDTQYF. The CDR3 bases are TGCAGTGCTAGAGATCTTATCGGAGCGGGGGCAAGCACAGATACGCAGTATTTT.

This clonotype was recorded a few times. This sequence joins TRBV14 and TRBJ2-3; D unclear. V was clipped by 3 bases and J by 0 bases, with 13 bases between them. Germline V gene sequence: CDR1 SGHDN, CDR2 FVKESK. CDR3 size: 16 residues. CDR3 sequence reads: CASSHETSLSTDTQYF. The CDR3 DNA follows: TGTGCCAGCAGCCATGAAACAAGCCTTAGCACAGATACGCAGTATTTT. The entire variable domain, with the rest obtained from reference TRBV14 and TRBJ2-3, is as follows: EAGVTQFPSHSVIEKGQTVTLRCDPISGHDNLYWYRRVMGKEIKFLLHFVKESKQDESGMPNNRFLAERTGGTYSTLKVQPAELEDSGVYFCASSHETSLSTDTQYFGPGTRLTVL.

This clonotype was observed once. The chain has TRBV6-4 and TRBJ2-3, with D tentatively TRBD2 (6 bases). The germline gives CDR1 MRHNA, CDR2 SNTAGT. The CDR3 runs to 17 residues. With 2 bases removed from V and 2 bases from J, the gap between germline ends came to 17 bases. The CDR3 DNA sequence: TGTGCCAGCAGTGACACGGGACGGTGGGGACTCACAGATACGCAGTATTTT. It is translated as CASSDTGRWGLTDTQYF.

CDR3 loop: CATSDQGTSGTNEQFF. The DNA of the CDR3 is TGTGCCACCAGTGACCAGGGGACCTCAGGCACGAATGAGCAGTTCTTC. This rearrangement joins TRBV24-1 to TRBJ2-1; weak D call: TRBD1 (6 bases). The germline CDR1 and CDR2 sequences are KGHDR and SFDVKD. V lost 4 bases and J lost 7, with 19 bases in between. There are 16 residues in the CDR3.

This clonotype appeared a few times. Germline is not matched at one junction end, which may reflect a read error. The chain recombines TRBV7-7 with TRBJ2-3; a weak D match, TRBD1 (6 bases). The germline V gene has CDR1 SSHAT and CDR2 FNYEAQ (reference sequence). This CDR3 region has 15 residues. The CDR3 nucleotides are TGTGCTAGCAGCTTAAATCAGGGGCTCGCAGATACGCAGTATTTT. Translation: CASSLNQGLADTQYF.

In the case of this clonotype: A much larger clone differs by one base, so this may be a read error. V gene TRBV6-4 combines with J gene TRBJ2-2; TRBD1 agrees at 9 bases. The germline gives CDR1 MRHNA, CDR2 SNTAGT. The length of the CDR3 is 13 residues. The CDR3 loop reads CASRDRDTGEPFF. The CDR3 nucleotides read TGTGCCAGCCGGGACAGGGACACCGGGGAGCCGTTTTTT.

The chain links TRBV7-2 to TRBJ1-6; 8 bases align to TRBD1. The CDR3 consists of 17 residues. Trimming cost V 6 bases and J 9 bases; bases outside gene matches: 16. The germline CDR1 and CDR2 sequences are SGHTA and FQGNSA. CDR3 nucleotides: TGTGCCAGCAGATCACGGACAGGGACGGCAATAGCTTCACCCCTCCACTTT. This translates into CASRSRTGTAIASPLHF.

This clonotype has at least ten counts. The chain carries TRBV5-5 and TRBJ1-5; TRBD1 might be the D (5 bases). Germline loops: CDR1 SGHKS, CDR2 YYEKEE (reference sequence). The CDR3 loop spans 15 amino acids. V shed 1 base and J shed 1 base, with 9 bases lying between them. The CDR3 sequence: CASSLWWDSNQPQHF. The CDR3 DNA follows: TGTGCCAGCAGCTTGTGGTGGGACAGCAATCAGCCCCAGCATTTT.

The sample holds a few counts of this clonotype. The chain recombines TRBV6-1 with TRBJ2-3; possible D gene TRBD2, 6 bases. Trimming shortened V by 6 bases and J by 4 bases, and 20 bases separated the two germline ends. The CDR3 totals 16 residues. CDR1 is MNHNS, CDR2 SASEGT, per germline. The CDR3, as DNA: TGTGCCAGCAGCGTTCCTTTGACTAGTTTCCCAGATACGCAGTATTTT. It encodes CASSVPLTSFPDTQYF.

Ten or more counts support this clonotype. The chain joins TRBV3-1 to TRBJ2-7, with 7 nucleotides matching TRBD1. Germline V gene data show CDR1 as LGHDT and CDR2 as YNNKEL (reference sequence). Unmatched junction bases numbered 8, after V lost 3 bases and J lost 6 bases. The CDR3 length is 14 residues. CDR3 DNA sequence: TGTGCCAGCAGCCAGAATACAGGGGCCTCCGAGCAGTACTTC. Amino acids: CASSQNTGASEQYF.

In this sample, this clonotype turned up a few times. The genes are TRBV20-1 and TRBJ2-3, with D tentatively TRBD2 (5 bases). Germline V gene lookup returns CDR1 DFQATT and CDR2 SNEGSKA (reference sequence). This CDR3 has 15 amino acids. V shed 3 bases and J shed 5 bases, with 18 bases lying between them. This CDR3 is CSASLGSGLGDTQYF. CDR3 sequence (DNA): TGCAGTGCTAGTCTGGGGTCTGGACTGGGAGATACGCAGTATTTT.

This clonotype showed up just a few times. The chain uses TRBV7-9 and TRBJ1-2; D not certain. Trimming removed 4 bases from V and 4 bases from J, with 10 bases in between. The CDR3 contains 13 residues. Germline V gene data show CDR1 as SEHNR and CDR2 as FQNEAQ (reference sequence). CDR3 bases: TGTGCCAGCAGCTCAGAAAACCCCTATGGCTACACCTTC. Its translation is CASSSENPYGYTF.

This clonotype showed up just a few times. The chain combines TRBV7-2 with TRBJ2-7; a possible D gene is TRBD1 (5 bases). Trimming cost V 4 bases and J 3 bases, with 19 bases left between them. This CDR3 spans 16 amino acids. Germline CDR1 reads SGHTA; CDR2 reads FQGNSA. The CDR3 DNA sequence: TGTGCCAGCAGCTCCCAGGCAGGGTCTTTTATCTACGAGCAGTACTTC. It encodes CASSSQAGSFIYEQYF.

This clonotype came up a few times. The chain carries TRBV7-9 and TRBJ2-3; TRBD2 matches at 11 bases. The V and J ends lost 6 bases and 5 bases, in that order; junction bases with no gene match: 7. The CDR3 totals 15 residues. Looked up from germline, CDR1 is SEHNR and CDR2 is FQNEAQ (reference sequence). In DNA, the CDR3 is TGTGCCAGCAGGGGTAGCGGGGGGGCCGAAGATACGCAGTATTTT. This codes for CASRGSGGAEDTQYF.

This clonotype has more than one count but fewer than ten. Here the CDR3 DNA reads TGTGCCAGCAGGTGGGGACTAGCGGGGTTTTACGAGCAGTACTTC. Translating gives CASRWGLAGFYEQYF. The chain joins TRBV6-1 to TRBJ2-7, with TRBD2 identical over 13 bases. Looked up from germline, CDR1 is MNHNS and CDR2 is SASEGT. This CDR3 region has 15 residues. Trimming took 6 bases from V and 4 from J; bases not matched to a gene: 6.

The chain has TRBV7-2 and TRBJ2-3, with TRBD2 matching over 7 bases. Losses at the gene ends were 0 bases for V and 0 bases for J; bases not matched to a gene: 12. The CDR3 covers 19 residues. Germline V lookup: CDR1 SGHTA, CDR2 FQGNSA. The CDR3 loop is CASSLAWLAASGSTDTQYF. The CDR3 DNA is TGTGCCAGCAGCTTAGCCTGGCTAGCGGCGTCCGGTAGCACAGATACGCAGTATTTT.

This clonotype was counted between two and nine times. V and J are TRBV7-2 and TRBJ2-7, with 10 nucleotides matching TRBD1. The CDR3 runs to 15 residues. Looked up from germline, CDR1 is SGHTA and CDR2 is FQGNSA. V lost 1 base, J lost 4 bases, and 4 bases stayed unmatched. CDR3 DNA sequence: TGTGCCAGCAGCTTAGACCCGGGACAGGGGTACGAGCAGTACGTC. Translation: CASSLDPGQGYEQYV.

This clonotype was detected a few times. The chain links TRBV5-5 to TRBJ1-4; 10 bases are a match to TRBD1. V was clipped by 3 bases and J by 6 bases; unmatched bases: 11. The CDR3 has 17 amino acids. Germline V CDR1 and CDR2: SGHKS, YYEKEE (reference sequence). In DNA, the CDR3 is TGTGCCAGCAGCTCATCACCCCCCGGGACAGGGGATGAAAAACTGTTTTTT. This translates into CASSSSPPGTGDEKLFF.

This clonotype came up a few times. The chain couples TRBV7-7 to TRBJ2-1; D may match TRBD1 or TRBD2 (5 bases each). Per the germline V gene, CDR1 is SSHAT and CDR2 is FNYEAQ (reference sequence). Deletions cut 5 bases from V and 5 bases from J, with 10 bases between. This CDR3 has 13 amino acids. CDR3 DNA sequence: TGTGCCAGCAGCCCCGGGACCAACAATGAGCAGTTCTTC. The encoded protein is CASSPGTNNEQFF.

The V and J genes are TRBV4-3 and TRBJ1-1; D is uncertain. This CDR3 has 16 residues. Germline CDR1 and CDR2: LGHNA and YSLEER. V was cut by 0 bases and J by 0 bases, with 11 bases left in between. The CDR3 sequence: CASSQDLGPVNTEAFF. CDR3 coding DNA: TGCGCCAGCAGCCAAGATCTTGGTCCAGTGAACACTGAAGCTTTCTTT.

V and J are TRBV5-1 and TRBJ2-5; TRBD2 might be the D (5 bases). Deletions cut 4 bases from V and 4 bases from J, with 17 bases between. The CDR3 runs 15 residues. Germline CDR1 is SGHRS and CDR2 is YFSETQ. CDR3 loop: CASSPLADTGETQYF. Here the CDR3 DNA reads TGCGCCAGCAGCCCCCTAGCAGACACGGGAGAGACCCAGTACTTC.

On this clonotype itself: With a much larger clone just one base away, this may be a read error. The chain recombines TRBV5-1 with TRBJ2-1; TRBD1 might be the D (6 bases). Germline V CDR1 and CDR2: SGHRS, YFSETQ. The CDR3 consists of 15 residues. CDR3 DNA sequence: TGCGCCAGCAGCTGGGGACAAAGCTCCTACAATGAGCCGTTCTTC. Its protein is CASSWGQSSYNEPFF.

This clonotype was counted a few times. The CDR3 loop reads CASEPSGGLNNEQFF. The CDR3 DNA sequence: TGCGCCAGCGAACCGAGCGGGGGGCTCAACAATGAGCAGTTCTTC. V gene TRBV5-1 combines with J gene TRBJ2-1; 9 bases fit TRBD2. Germline loops: CDR1 SGHRS, CDR2 YFSETQ. Trimming took 7 bases from V and 5 from J; bases not matched to a gene: 10. The CDR3 runs to 15 residues.

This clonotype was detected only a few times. CDR3 in DNA: TGTGCCAGCAGTGAAATCCCTCGGGGGGCTGTCTATGGCTACACCTTC. It yields the protein CASSEIPRGAVYGYTF. This chain links TRBV6-1 with TRBJ1-2; possible D gene TRBD1, 6 bases. The germline V and J ends were trimmed by 2 bases and 4 bases, with 17 bases remaining between them. Per the germline V gene, CDR1 is MNHNS and CDR2 is SASEGT. The CDR3 consists of 16 residues.

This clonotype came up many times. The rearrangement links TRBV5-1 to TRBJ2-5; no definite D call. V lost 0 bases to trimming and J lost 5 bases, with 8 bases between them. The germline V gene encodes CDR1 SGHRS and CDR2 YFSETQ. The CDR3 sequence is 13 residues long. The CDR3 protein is CASSLGSSETQYF. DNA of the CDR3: TGCGCCAGCAGCTTGGGGTCGAGCGAGACCCAGTACTTC.